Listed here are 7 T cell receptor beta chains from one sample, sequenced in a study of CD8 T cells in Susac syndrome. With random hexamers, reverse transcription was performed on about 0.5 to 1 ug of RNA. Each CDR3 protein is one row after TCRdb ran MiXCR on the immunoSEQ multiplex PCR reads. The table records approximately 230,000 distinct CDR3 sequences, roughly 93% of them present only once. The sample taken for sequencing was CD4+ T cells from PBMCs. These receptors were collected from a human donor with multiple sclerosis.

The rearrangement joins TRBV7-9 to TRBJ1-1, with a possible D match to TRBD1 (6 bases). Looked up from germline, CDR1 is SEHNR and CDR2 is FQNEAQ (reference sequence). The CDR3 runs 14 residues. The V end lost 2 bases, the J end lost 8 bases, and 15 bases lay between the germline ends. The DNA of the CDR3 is TGTGCCAGCAGCTTATCCGATGCCGGGACAGAAGCTTTCTTT. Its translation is CASSLSDAGTEAFF.

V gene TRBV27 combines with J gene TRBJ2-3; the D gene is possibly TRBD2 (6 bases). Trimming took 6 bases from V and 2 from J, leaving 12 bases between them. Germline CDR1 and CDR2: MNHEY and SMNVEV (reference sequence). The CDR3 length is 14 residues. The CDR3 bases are TGTGCCAGCAGGCCGGGACTTTCCACAGATACGCAGTATTTT. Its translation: CASRPGLSTDTQYF.

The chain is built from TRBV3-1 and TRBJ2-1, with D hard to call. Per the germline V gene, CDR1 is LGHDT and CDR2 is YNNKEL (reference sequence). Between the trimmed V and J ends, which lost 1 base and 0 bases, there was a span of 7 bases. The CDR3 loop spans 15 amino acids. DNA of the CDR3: TGTGCCAGCAGCCAAGCGCCGAGCTCCTACAATGAGCAGTTCTTC. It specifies CASSQAPSSYNEQFF.

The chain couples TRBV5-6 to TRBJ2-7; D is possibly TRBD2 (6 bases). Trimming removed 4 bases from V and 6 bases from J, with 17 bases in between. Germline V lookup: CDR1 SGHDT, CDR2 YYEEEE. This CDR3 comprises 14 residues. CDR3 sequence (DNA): TGTGCCAGCAGCCCGTACCGGGACTGGGGCGAGCAGTACGTC. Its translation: CASSPYRDWGEQYV.

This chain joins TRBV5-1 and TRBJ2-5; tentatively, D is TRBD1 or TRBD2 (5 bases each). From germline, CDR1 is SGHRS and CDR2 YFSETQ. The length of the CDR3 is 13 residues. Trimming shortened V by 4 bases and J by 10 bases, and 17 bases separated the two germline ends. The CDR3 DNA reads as TGCGCCAGCAGCAAAAGGGACGCGCGGAGCCAGTACTTC. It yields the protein CASSKRDARSQYF.

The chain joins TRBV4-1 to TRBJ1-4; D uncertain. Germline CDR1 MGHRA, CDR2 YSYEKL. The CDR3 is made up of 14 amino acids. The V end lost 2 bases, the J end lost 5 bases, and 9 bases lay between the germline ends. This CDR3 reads CASSQTGFNEKLFF. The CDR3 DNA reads TGCGCCAGCAGCCAAACTGGGTTCAATGAAAAACTGTTTTTT.

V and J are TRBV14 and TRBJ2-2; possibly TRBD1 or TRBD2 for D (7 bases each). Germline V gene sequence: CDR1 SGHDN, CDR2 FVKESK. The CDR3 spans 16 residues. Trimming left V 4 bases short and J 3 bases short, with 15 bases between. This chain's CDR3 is CASSLIPGGDTGELFF. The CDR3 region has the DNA TGTGCCAGCAGCCTCATACCAGGGGGGGACACCGGGGAGCTGTTTTTT.